The 29 T cell receptor beta chains given below trace back to one sample, sequenced in a study of T cell responses to AZD1222 COVID-19 vaccine. The data were produced by immunoSEQ multiplex PCR, yet TCRdb's version contains in-frame clones alone and is incomplete. Of around 130,000 clones in the sample, about 90% were seen once. The sequences come from peripheral blood, collected on day 0 of AZD1222 vaccination. The receptors derive from an adult in good health.

V and J are TRBV5-6 and TRBJ1-4, with a possible D match to TRBD1 (5 bases). CDR3 length: 14 residues. The V end lost 5 bases, the J end lost 8 bases, and 16 bases lay between the germline ends. The germline gives CDR1 SGHDT, CDR2 YYEEEE. The CDR3 sequence is CASRMGPHGEKLFF. DNA of the CDR3: TGTGCCAGCAGGATGGGACCCCATGGGGAAAAACTGTTTTTT.

V is TRBV27 and J is TRBJ2-2, with D possibly TRBD1 on 5 matching bases. Germline loops: CDR1 MNHEY, CDR2 SMNVEV (reference sequence). The CDR3 runs 17 residues. V lost 1 base and J 1 base, leaving 13 bases between the germline ends. The CDR3 protein is CASSLYPLQGNTGELFF. CDR3 nucleotides: TGTGCCAGCAGTTTATATCCCTTGCAGGGGAACACCGGGGAGCTGTTTTTT.

V usage is TRBV4-2 and J usage is TRBJ1-2; D is unclear. From germline, CDR1 is LGHNA and CDR2 YNFKEQ. The V gene lost 1 base and the J gene lost 0 bases, with 6 bases spanning the gap. The CDR3 consists of 14 residues. This chain's CDR3 is CASSQVTANYGYTF. The CDR3 DNA follows: TGTGCCAGCAGCCAAGTTACAGCTAACTATGGCTACACCTTC.

The chain uses TRBV11-1 and TRBJ2-5, with 8 bases lining up with TRBD1. The J segment lost 5 bases and the V segment lost 5 bases, leaving 7 bases of the junction unmatched. Germline V CDR1 and CDR2: SGHAT, FQDESV (reference sequence). This CDR3 is built from 14 residues. The CDR3, as DNA: TGTGCCAGCAGCCCAGGACAGGGTAGGGAGACCCAGTACTTC. Its protein is CASSPGQGRETQYF. Looking up the rest from reference TRBV11-1 and TRBJ2-5 gives the full variable domain: EAEVAQSPRYKITEKSQAVAFWCDPISGHATLYWYRQILGQGPELLVQFQDESVVDDSQLPKDRFSAERLKGVDSTLKIQPAELGDSAMYLCASSPGQGRETQYFGPGTRLLVL.

V is TRBV2 and J is TRBJ2-7; 10 bases map to TRBD1. The CDR3 is made up of 14 amino acids. The ends lost 6 bases at V and 3 bases at J; junction bases unmatched: 5. Germline loops: CDR1 SNHLY, CDR2 FYNNEI. The CDR3 reads CASSPTGGVYEQYF. The DNA for the CDR3 is TGTGCCAGCAGCCCGACAGGGGGCGTCTACGAGCAGTACTTC.

The chain has TRBV27 and TRBJ1-6; D is perhaps TRBD1 (5 bases). Germline V lookup: CDR1 MNHEY, CDR2 SMNVEV (reference sequence). There are 15 residues in the CDR3. V lost 7 bases to trimming and J lost 10 bases, with 20 bases between them. CDR3 residues: CASKLGRERGSPLHF. The CDR3 DNA reads TGTGCCAGCAAACTAGGGAGGGAACGGGGCTCACCCCTCCACTTT.

V is TRBV19 and J is TRBJ1-6, with TRBD1 identical over 12 bases. This CDR3 is 16 amino acids long. Trimming cost V 5 bases and J 10 bases; bases outside gene matches: 9. The germline gives CDR1 LNHDA, CDR2 SQIVND (reference sequence). CDR3 bases: TGTGCCAGTAGTTTAACCGGGACAGGGGGCTGGTCACCCCTCCACTTT. Translation: CASSLTGTGGWSPLHF.

V is TRBV19 and J is TRBJ1-1; D gene ambiguous. V lost 2 bases and J 2 bases, leaving 12 bases between the germline ends. Germline V gene sequence: CDR1 LNHDA, CDR2 SQIVND (reference sequence). The CDR3 extends over 15 amino acids. The CDR3 region has the DNA TGTGCCAGTAGTATATCGGCGGGTTCCAACACTGAAGCTTTCTTT. Its translation: CASSISAGSNTEAFF.

The chain uses TRBV15 and TRBJ2-5; 7 bases are shared with TRBD1. The germline CDR1 and CDR2 sequences are LNHNV and YYDKDF (reference sequence). V shed 0 bases, J shed 2 bases, and the junction held 3 bases outside the gene matches. The CDR3 contains 15 residues. CDR3 region: CATSRDPGQQETQYF. The CDR3 DNA is TGTGCCACCAGCAGAGACCCGGGACAGCAAGAGACCCAGTACTTC. Drawing the rest from reference TRBV15 and TRBJ2-5, the complete variable domain is DAMVIQNPRYQVTQFGKPVTLSCSQTLNHNVMYWYQQKSSQAPKLLFHYYDKDFNNEADTPDNFQSRRPNTSFCFLDIRSPGLGDTAMYLCATSRDPGQQETQYFGPGTRLLVL.

The chain has TRBV12-5 and TRBJ1-6; TRBD1 matches 7 bases. CDR1 and CDR2 (germline): LGHNT, FRNRAP. Germline trimming cut 1 base from V and 7 bases from J; bases unmatched to any gene: 4. This CDR3 is 15 amino acids long. As DNA, the CDR3 is TGTGCTAGTGGTTTGGACAGGGGTTGGAATTCACCCCTCCACTTT. Its translation: CASGLDRGWNSPLHF.

This clone was detected only once. The CDR3 loop is CASTPVPGSSPLHF. The CDR3, as DNA: TGTGCCAGCACCCCGGTTCCGGGGAGTTCACCCCTCCACTTT. The genes are TRBV6-5 and TRBJ1-6, with D hard to call. Germline V gene sequence: CDR1 MNHEY, CDR2 SVGAGI. The CDR3 loop spans 14 amino acids. V gave up 7 bases and J gave up 9 bases, with 16 bases separating them.

CDR3 DNA: TGTGCCAGCAGCTTAGGGAGCGGGAGGATCCCCTACGAGCAGTACTTC. It yields the protein CASSLGSGRIPYEQYF. J is TRBJ2-7 and V is TRBV7-2; TRBD2 matches at 9 bases. From germline, CDR1 is SGHTA and CDR2 FQGNSA. The CDR3 is made up of 16 amino acids. V gave up 1 base and J gave up 2 bases; unmatched junction bases: 6. Looking up the rest from reference TRBV7-2 and TRBJ2-7 gives the full variable domain: GAGVSQSPSNKVTEKGKDVELRCDPISGHTALYWYRQSLGQGLEFLIYFQGNSAPDKSGLPSDRFSAERTGGSVSTLTIQRTQQEDSAVYLCASSLGSGRIPYEQYFGPGTRLTVT.

The chain joins TRBV6-5 to TRBJ1-1, with D maybe TRBD1 (5 bases). The CDR3 extends over 14 amino acids. The germline gives CDR1 MNHEY, CDR2 SVGAGI. V lost 9 bases and J 3 bases, leaving 17 bases between the germline ends. In DNA, the CDR3 is TGTGCCAGTCCTTTAGTGGGAGGGGACACTGAAGCTTTCTTT. Translating it yields CASPLVGGDTEAFF.

This chain uses TRBV7-6 with TRBJ2-4; D gene unclear. This CDR3 comprises 15 residues. Trimming cost V 5 bases and J 0 bases, with 11 bases left between them. Germline-derived CDR1 and CDR2 are SGHVS and FNYEAQ. CDR3 sequence (DNA): TGTGCCAGCAGCCCGCAGAGGCTAGCCAAAAACATTCAGTACTTC. Translation gives CASSPQRLAKNIQYF. Filled out from reference TRBV7-6 and TRBJ2-4, the complete variable domain reads GAGVSQSPRYKVTKRGQDVALRCDPISGHVSLYWYRQALGQGPEFLTYFNYEAQQDKSGLPNDRFSAERPEGSISTLTIQRTEQRDSAMYRCASSPQRLAKNIQYFGAGTRLSVL.

This clone is a singleton in its sample. The chain has TRBV5-1 and TRBJ2-5, with TRBD1 matching 7 bases. This CDR3 is 15 amino acids long. The ends lost 4 bases at V and 2 bases at J; junction bases unmatched: 8. Germline V CDR1 and CDR2: SGHRS, YFSETQ. CDR3 nucleotide sequence: TGCGCCAGCAGCCCAAGCGTGACAGGGCAAGAGACCCAGTACTTC. This gives the protein CASSPSVTGQETQYF.

The V gene is TRBV3-1 (or the pseudogene TRBV3-2), the J gene TRBJ2-5; D ambiguous. Germline V lookup: CDR1 LGHDT, CDR2 YNNKEL (reference sequence). The CDR3 contains 15 residues. V was trimmed by 0 bases and J by 2 bases, leaving 10 bases between them. The CDR3 nucleotides are TGTGCCAGCAGCCAAGATATCGGCAGGCAAGAGACCCAGTACTTC. It yields the protein CASSQDIGRQETQYF.

The V gene is TRBV11-3, the J gene TRBJ2-7; TRBD1 aligns across 8 bases. The CDR3 has 14 amino acids. Germline V gives CDR1 SGHNT, CDR2 YENEEA. Trimming removed 5 bases from V and 3 bases from J; junction bases left unmatched: 6. The CDR3 nucleotides are TGTGCCAGCAGCGCAGGGGGCCGGAGCTACGAGCAGTACTTC. Amino acid sequence: CASSAGGRSYEQYF.

CDR3 in amino acids: CASSSLGFAGYAPLHF. The DNA of the CDR3 is TGCGCCAGCAGCTCATTGGGTTTCGCAGGGTATGCACCCCTCCACTTT. The gene calls are TRBV10-2 and TRBJ1-6, with a weak D call TRBD1 (5 bases). This CDR3 is 16 amino acids long. Germline-derived CDR1 and CDR2 are WSHSY and SAAADI. Trimming stripped 6 bases from V and 11 bases from J, with 23 bases between.

The CDR3 reads CASSSSRGRPQHF. CDR3 DNA: TGTGCCAGTAGTTCATCAAGAGGGCGGCCCCAGCATTTT. The V and J genes are TRBV19 and TRBJ1-5, with no clear D. This CDR3 contains 13 residues. With 5 bases removed from V and 9 bases from J, the gap between germline ends came to 14 bases. Germline V gene lookup returns CDR1 LNHDA and CDR2 SQIVND (reference sequence).

The genes are TRBV9 and TRBJ2-1, with a possible D match to TRBD1 (5 bases). This CDR3 region has 15 residues. The V gene lost 0 bases and the J gene lost 8 bases, with 15 bases spanning the gap. CDR1 SGDLS and CDR2 YYNGEE come from the germline V gene. The CDR3 DNA sequence: TGTGCCAGCAGCGTAGCTATAGCAGGGCCCCATGAGCAGTTCTTC. Translated: CASSVAIAGPHEQFF.

This clone has only one observation. The genes are TRBV11-2 and TRBJ2-2; D unresolved. The CDR3 is 14 amino acids. Germline-derived CDR1 and CDR2 are SGHAT and FQNNGV. V shed 0 bases and J shed 7 bases, with 9 bases lying between them. The CDR3 protein is CASSLEAGVGELFF. CDR3 coding DNA: TGTGCCAGCAGCTTAGAGGCAGGCGTCGGGGAGCTGTTTTTT.

The chain combines TRBV5-8 with TRBJ2-1, with a tentative D call TRBD2 (5 bases). The germline CDR1 and CDR2 sequences are SGHTS and YDEGEE. CDR3 length: 15 residues. The V end lost 1 base, the J end lost 8 bases, and 16 bases lay between the germline ends. The CDR3 DNA is TGTGCCAGCAGCTTGCGGGGTGGCCTTATAGATGAGCAGTTCTTC. This sequence encodes CASSLRGGLIDEQFF.

This chain joins TRBV23-1 and TRBJ1-5; TRBD1 agrees at 8 bases. TRBV23-1 is sorted into the ORF group, with uncertain function. Unmatched junction bases numbered 4, after V lost 10 bases and J lost 5 bases. The CDR3 sequence is 12 residues long. The DNA for the CDR3 is TGCGCCACCAGACAGGGGCATCAGCCCCAGCATTTT. Its translation: CATRQGHQPQHF.

The chain uses TRBV19 and TRBJ1-4; the D gene is possibly TRBD1 (6 bases). Germline CDR1 reads LNHDA; CDR2 reads SQIVND (reference sequence). The V end lost 5 bases, the J end lost 7 bases, and 17 bases lay between the germline ends. The CDR3 contains 15 residues. The chain's CDR3 is CASSASGTSGEKLFF. In nucleotides, the CDR3 is TGTGCCAGTAGTGCCTCCGGGACAAGCGGTGAAAAACTGTTTTTT.

The chain links TRBV24-1 to TRBJ2-5; TRBD1 matches 7 bases. Trimming cost V 3 bases and J 5 bases; bases outside gene matches: 11. Germline V gene lookup returns CDR1 KGHDR and CDR2 SFDVKD. There are 16 residues in the CDR3. The DNA for the CDR3 is TGTGCCACCAGTGATGGACCCGGCACAGGGGTTGAGACCCAGTACTTC. Its translation: CATSDGPGTGVETQYF.

The rearrangement joins TRBV7-9 to TRBJ1-2, with D possibly being TRBD1 (5 bases). In germline, CDR1 is SEHNR, CDR2 FQNEAQ (reference sequence). The V gene lost 3 bases and the J gene lost 2 bases, with 7 bases spanning the gap. The CDR3 extends over 13 amino acids. As DNA, the CDR3 is TGTGCCAGCAGCTTGACAGTCAACTATGGCTACACCTTC. Protein: CASSLTVNYGYTF.

The chain couples TRBV19 to TRBJ1-1; D might be TRBD1 (5 bases). This CDR3 has 13 amino acids. V was clipped by 2 bases and J by 2 bases, with 6 bases between them. Germline-derived CDR1 and CDR2 are LNHDA and SQIVND (reference sequence). In nucleotides, the CDR3 is TGTGCCAGTAGTATATGGGGCAACACTGAAGCTTTCTTT. It is translated as CASSIWGNTEAFF.

This clone came up once. This CDR3 reads CATSDDRSGKPQHF. As DNA, the CDR3 is TGTGCCACCAGTGACGACAGGTCTGGGAAGCCCCAGCATTTT. J is TRBJ1-5 and V is TRBV24-1; TRBD1 might be the D (6 bases). The CDR3 runs to 14 residues. V lost 4 bases, J lost 8 bases, and 14 bases lay in between. Per the germline V gene, CDR1 is KGHDR and CDR2 is SFDVKD.

This clone has a single count. The rearrangement joins TRBV19 to TRBJ1-6; D gene unclear. With 4 bases removed from V and 7 bases from J, the gap between germline ends came to 17 bases. The CDR3 loop spans 16 amino acids. Germline CDR1 and CDR2: LNHDA and SQIVND (reference sequence). The chain's CDR3 is CASSTSSRIQNSPLHF. CDR3 coding DNA: TGTGCCAGTAGTACCTCCTCTAGGATCCAAAATTCACCCCTCCACTTT.